This T cell receptor beta chain comes out of a study of a mutant IDH1 vaccine in newly diagnosed glioma. Study background: Onset of vaccination occurred 4-6 weeks following radiotherapy alone, or with temozolomide cycles.

Germline V gives CDR1 SGHTA, CDR2 FQGNSA. The CDR3 loop spans 14 amino acids. Trimming removed 0 bases from V and 7 bases from J, with 7 bases in between. Notes on this clone: As yet, its antigen is unknown.

Sequenced by immunoSEQ multiplex PCR; TCRdb stores in-frame clones only, minus some. The sample shows about 32,000 clones, about four fifths of them seen only once. Time point here: week 35, safety follow-up. Every vaccination contained 300 ug of the mutant IDH1 20-mer peptide and was paired with topical imiquimod. The chain couples TRBV7-2 to TRBJ1-6, with no clear D. The sequencing here drew on PBMCs, taken from a glioma patient whose treatment included an IDH1 peptide vaccine. This receptor was identified in a woman in her late teens or twenties with glioma. CDR3 DNA: TGTGCCAGCAGCTTAGCGGTTGCAAATTCACCCCTCCACTTT. This translates into CASSLAVANSPLHF.